A selection of T cell receptor beta chains follows, all from one sample in a study of blood T cell repertoires in COVID-19. Only in-frame clones appear in the TCRdb table, and some are missing; sequencing was by immunoSEQ multiplex PCR. The sample includes some 250,000 clones, around 86% of them seen just once. Material: peripheral blood. All receptors derive from a woman between 55 and 75 years old with active or convalescent COVID-19. CDR3s include the opening cysteine and the closing phenylalanine or tryptophan. A D gene is named only where the DNA matches it firmly. Size is omitted from some rows. Given values are once, few, many or a class for expanded clones.

>TRBJ1-6|TRBV7-9|NA|NA
TGTGCCAGCACCCTGGTTGGCGGGGACTCCTATAATTCACCCCTCCACTTT
CASTLVGGDSYNSPLHF
>TRBJ2-3|TRBV6-7|NA|NA
TGTGCCAGCAGCCGCAGGGCGGGACGCACAGATACGCAGTATTTT
CASSRRAGRTDTQYF
>TRBJ1-1|TRBV29-1|NA|NA
TGCAGCGTTAAAGAAAACACAGGAGCAGAAGCTTTCTTT
CSVKENTGAEAFF
>TRBJ1-2|TRBV2|NA|NA
TGTGCCAGCAGTGAGGGCGATAGATATGGCTACACCTTC
CASSEGDRYGYTF
>TRBJ2-3|TRBV6-5|NA|NA
TGTGCCAGCATCCCACCGACAGAAACAGATACGCAGTATTTT
CASIPPTETDTQYF
>TRBJ1-5|TRBV28|NA|NA
TGTGCCAGCAGTCGAAGCAGGGTGGGCAATCAGCCCCAGCATTTT
CASSRSRVGNQPQHF
>TRBJ1-1|TRBV25-1|NA|NA
TGTGCCAGCAGTGAATATTTTCGGGGGGGAAACACTGAAGCTTTCTTT
CASSEYFRGGNTEAFF
>TRBJ1-1|TRBV29-1|NA|NA
TGCAGCGTTGGTCTTAACACTGAAGCTTTCTTT
CSVGLNTEAFF
>TRBJ1-1|TRBV19|NA|NA
TGTGCCAGTACCAGGGAGGGGAACACTGAAGCTTTCTTT
CASTREGNTEAFF
>TRBJ2-5|TRBV9|NA|NA
TGTGCCAGCAGCGACAGCCGACCGATACAGGGTGTGGAGACCCAGTACTTC
CASSDSRPIQGVETQYF
>TRBJ2-1|TRBV2|NA|NA
TGTGGCAGCTGCTGCACAATGTATGAGCAGTTCTTC
CGSCCTMYEQFF
>TRBJ1-3|TRBV9|NA|NA
TGTGCCAGCAGCGGAGGGGGGGCTGGAAACACCATATATTTT
CASSGGGAGNTIYF
>TRBJ2-7|TRBV6-2/TRBV6-3|NA|TRBD2
TGTGCCAGCAGTTACGCTAGCGGGGGGGCCCCGTTCTACGAGCAGTACTTC
CASSYASGGAPFYEQYF
>TRBJ2-5|TRBV7-2|NA|TRBD1
TGTGCCAGCAGCCAACCGGGACAGGGGGACGAGACCCAGTACTTC
CASSQPGQGDETQYF
>TRBJ2-1|TRBV5-4|NA|TRBD2
TGTGCCAGCAGCTTGGGGGGGACTAGCGGCAATGAGCAGTTCTTC
CASSLGGTSGNEQFF
>TRBJ2-5|TRBV9|NA|NA
TGTGCCAGCAGCGCCCTACAGGGTTCTACGGGCCAAGAGACCCAGTACTTC
CASSALQGSTGQETQYF
>TRBJ1-4|TRBV5-6|NA|TRBD1
TGTGCCAGCAGCCTGGTCGGACAGGTGAATGAAAAACTGTTTTTT
CASSLVGQVNEKLFF
>TRBJ1-4|TRBV2|NA|NA
TGTGCCAGCAGTGTCCAGGGAAATGAAAAACTGTTTTTT
CASSVQGNEKLFF
>TRBJ2-1|TRBV11-3|NA|NA
TGTGCCAGCAGCTTCGACAGCAACAATGAGCAGTTCTTC
CASSFDSNNEQFF
>TRBJ1-2|TRBV2|NA|TRBD1
TGTGCCAGCAGATCGGGACAGGGGGCGGATGGCTACACCTTC
CASRSGQGADGYTF
>TRBJ1-2|TRBV27|NA|NA
TGTGCCAGCAGTTTAAACCTACGGGGGGGAGGCTATGGCTACACCTTC
CASSLNLRGGGYGYTF
>TRBJ2-7|TRBV3-1/TRBV3-2|NA|NA
TGTGCCAGCAGCCAAGAGGGCAGGGTAAGCGAGCAGTACTTC
CASSQEGRVSEQYF
>TRBJ1-2|TRBV27|NA|NA
TGTGCCAGCAGTTTAGACAGAAACTATGGCTACACCTTC
CASSLDRNYGYTF
>TRBJ1-4|TRBV6-6|NA|TRBD1
TGTGCCACGAGGTCAACAGGGGGAGGCGAAAAACTGTTTTTT
CATRSTGGGEKLFF
>TRBJ1-1|TRBV11-2|NA|NA
TGTGCCAGCAGCCCAGGGCCGCGGACTGAAGCTTTCTTT
CASSPGPRTEAFF
>TRBJ1-2|TRBV28|NA|NA
TGTGCCAGCGCCCCACCGGAGGTTATAGGCTACACCTTC
CASAPPEVIGYTF
>TRBJ1-4|TRBV5-5|NA|NA
TGTGCCAGCAGCTTGGCAGGGCCCGAAAAACTGTTTTTT
CASSLAGPEKLFF
>TRBJ1-4|TRBV7-9|NA|TRBD1
TGTGCCAGCAGCTTCGGGGACAGGGGCAATGAAAAACTGTTTTTT
CASSFGDRGNEKLFF
>TRBJ2-7|TRBV29-1|NA|NA
TGCAGCGTAGCCACGGGCGAGCAGTACTTC
CSVATGEQYF
>TRBJ1-1|TRBV10-3|few|NA
TGTGCCATCAGTGAGGGCCGGAGTCACACTGAAGCTTTCTTT
CAISEGRSHTEAFF
>TRBJ2-5|TRBV14|NA|NA
TGTGCCAGCAGCCATCTACCCGGGAGCACCCAAGAGACCCAGTACTTC
CASSHLPGSTQETQYF
>TRBJ1-1|TRBV18|few|NA
TGTGCCAGCTCACCCGGGGTGAACACTGAAGCTTTCTTT
CASSPGVNTEAFF
>TRBJ2-7|TRBV7-2|few|TRBD2
TGTGCCAGCAGCCTCCCCCCCGGACTAGCGGCGAAGTCCTACGAGCAGTACTTC
CASSLPPGLAAKSYEQYF
>TRBJ1-1|TRBV6-5|NA|NA
TGTGCCAGCCGGGGGGGGGTCCCTCTGAACACTGAAGCTTTCTTT
CASRGGVPLNTEAFF
>TRBJ1-5|TRBV7-9|NA|TRBD1
TGTGCCAGCAGCGCTTCTCCGGGACAGGGCAATCAGCCCCAGCATTTT
CASSASPGQGNQPQHF
>TRBJ1-1|TRBV12-5|NA|NA
TGTGCTAGTGGTTTGCCGGGGGGGGCTAGGACTGAAGCTTTCTTT
CASGLPGGARTEAFF
>TRBJ1-2|TRBV7-9|NA|TRBD1
TGTGCCAGCAGCTTATTCAGGGGGAACCTGAACGTCTATGGCTACACCTTC
CASSLFRGNLNVYGYTF
>TRBJ1-2|TRBV5-4|NA|NA
TGTGCCAGCAGCATTGACAGCCCTGCCGGGGGCTACACCTTC
CASSIDSPAGGYTF
>TRBJ2-3|TRBV25-1|few|NA
TGTGCCAGCAGTGTAGCTGGCACAGATACGCAGTATTTT
CASSVAGTDTQYF
>TRBJ1-2|TRBV15|NA|NA
TGTGCCACCAGCAGAGATCCCCCGCCCAGTCATATCACCTTC
CATSRDPPPSHITF
>TRBJ2-7|TRBV6-5|NA|TRBD1
TGTGCCAGCAGGGCACCCGGGACAGGGATCGAGCAGTACTTC
CASRAPGTGIEQYF